This TCR beta chain was identified in a study of regulatory T cells in long-lasting Graves disease. Study as a whole: The study enrolled newly diagnosed Graves' patients on antithyroid drugs under 3 months.

Combining iRepertoire HTBI primers with Arm-PCR of CDR3 regions, the authors built TCR beta libraries. TCRdb analysed the multiplex PCR reads with MiXCR anew, one entry per CDR3 protein. The sample has approximately 490,000 distinct CDR3 sequences, under 20% seen once. Overall study results and limits: Fewer public clonotypes were shared by new patients (966) than by persistent patients (about 3,000).

Germline assignment: CDR1 ENHRY and CDR2 SYGVKD. The V end lost 6 bases, the J end lost 5 bases, and 9 bases lay between the germline ends. CDR3 length: 12 residues. Time point of the sample: newly diagnosed GD, antithyroid drugs for less than 3 months. After RNA was extracted from PBMCs, the TCR library was made from it. Patients were from an endocrinology department in Xi'an, China. With respect to this clonotype: The antigen is not known.

These same records also appear under a second study, on T cells in Graves' hyperthyroidism and ophthalmopathy. That work states: A model of 13 V-J pairs discriminated ophthalmopathy from stable hyperthyroidism.

The receptor's source is a man in his forties or fifties with Graves disease. The gene calls are TRBV10-3 and TRBJ2-3; the D gene is possibly TRBD1 (5 bases). Source: peripheral blood mononuclear cells (PBMCs), taken at new diagnosis, from a patient treated with antithyroid drugs. The CDR3 is CAIRDQGDTQYF. For the CDR3, the DNA is TGTGCCATCAGAGACCAGGGAGATACGCAGTATTTT.